This TCR beta chain was retrieved from a study of T-cell reconstitution after alpha-beta-depleted transplantation in children (dated by TCRdb to 2015 to 2016). Some background on the complete study: The study quantitatively tracked T-cell immune reconstitution after TCRalphabeta/CD19-depleted allogeneic hematopoietic cell transplantation in children using TCR repertoire profiling. Beyond this particular receptor, the publication reports: Apparently early alphabetaT-cell count recovery about two months after transplant reportedly relied on only several hundred rapidly expanded clones derived from non-depleted graft cells. Hyperexpanded clone frequencies declined over subsequent months; after one year, T-cell counts and TCRbeta diversity were mostly attributed to newly produced T cells. In some patients, the high TCRbeta diversity seen at day 60 was put down to recipient T cells and intrathymic progenitors that had survived conditioning.

A note on this clonotype: Its target antigen remains unknown. No base quality values were provided; no much bigger clone lies one nucleotide off.

Interpreted using the paper, the treatment or condition label stands for: allogeneic hematopoietic cell transplantation with graft depleted of TCRalphabeta T cells and CD19 B cells. Transplant recipients were children who received TCRalphabeta/CD19-depleted allogeneic hematopoietic cell grafts. The CDR1 and CDR2 encoded by the germline V gene (reference sequence) are SGHAT and FQDESV. The V and J ends are trimmed by 3 bases and 0 bases, leaving 9 bases between them. Inclusive of the bounding cysteine and phenylalanine, the CDR3 is 14 residues long. This entry keeps only the CDR3 DNA: 42 bases, framed from base 1. The method behind the library was PCR. Data came from an Illumina HiSeq 2500. TCR libraries were prepared with molecular barcoding, using unique molecular identifiers to normalize TCRbeta repertoire quantification. TCRdb cleaned the public reads at Q25 with fastp, built clones with MiXCR and kept in-frame beta chains. Each CDR3 protein gets just one entry, which takes the most common genes and DNA from the rows behind it. Across this sample there are about 98,000 distinct CDR3 sequences, with about 25% seen only once. The ten largest clones capture about a fifth of the sample.

Sequencing used PBMCs, obtained before TCRalphabeta/CD19-depleted stem cell transplant. The sequence was obtained from a boy younger than 10 with acute lymphoblastic leukemia, due to receive a stem cell transplant. The V and J segments used are TRBV11-1 and TRBJ2-7; the D region possibly corresponds to TRBD2 (6 bases align). The CDR3 loop reads CASSFPTSSYEQYF. The DNA is TGTGCCAGCAGCTTCCCGACTAGCTCCTACGAGCAGTACTTC.